This TCR beta chain stems from a study of blood T cell repertoires in COVID-19. The wider study: Samples taken during acute and convalescent COVID-19 were collected in the United States, Italy and Spain. From T cells, B-cell-depleted T cells, or PBMCs came the material, which was cDNA or gDNA.

Under the authors' procedure: For nucleated cells, counts were estimated from reference gene primer amplification. TCRdb's table, derived via immunoSEQ multiplex PCR, lists solely in-frame clones and lacks some. V and J calls and clone size are given by that table; D and trimming were obtained from the DNA. The table includes more than 250,000 clones, 90% detected once. Patients at the Seattle site were enrolled during active infection and followed longitudinally. CDR3 size: 14 residues. V was trimmed by 4 bases and J by 1 base, leaving 10 bases between them. Germline V lookup: CDR1 KGHSH, CDR2 LQKENI.

The sequenced sample was peripheral blood. The chain joins TRBV18 to TRBJ1-1; tentative D call: TRBD1 (6 bases). The receptor was derived from a woman aged 50 to 60 with COVID-19, enrolled during active disease. The CDR3 spells CASSQQGGNTEAFF. As DNA, the CDR3 is TGTGCCAGCTCACAACAGGGTGGGAACACTGAAGCTTTCTTT.